Below are 10 T cell receptor beta chains sequenced from a single sample in a study of T-cell reconstitution after alpha-beta-depleted transplantation in children. As it was prepared, the TCRbeta library received unique molecular identifiers. TCRdb independently ran MiXCR on the PCR reads; one entry per CDR3 protein. Of 500,000 to 750,000 distinct CDR3 sequences listed, more than 20% are singletons. This specimen consisted of PBMCs, obtained before TCRalphabeta/CD19-depleted stem cell transplant. These receptors were taken from a boy younger than two with Wiskott-Aldrich syndrome, due to receive a stem cell transplant.

The rearrangement links TRBV20-1 to TRBJ2-1, with D possibly matching TRBD2 (6 bases). This CDR3 spans 14 amino acids. The V end lost 5 bases, the J end lost 8 bases, and 19 bases lay between the germline ends. The germline V gene encodes CDR1 DFQATT and CDR2 SNEGSKA (reference sequence). CDR3 sequence (DNA): TGCAGTGCTTATACTAGCTCCGCGATCGATGAGCAGTTCTTC. Translation: CSAYTSSAIDEQFF.

This rearrangement joins TRBV2 to TRBJ2-7; D unresolved. Looked up from germline, CDR1 is SNHLY and CDR2 is FYNNEI. The CDR3 length is 12 residues. V was shortened by 9 bases and J by 1 base, with 10 bases between the two germline ends. CDR3 sequence: CASEALSYEQYF. The CDR3 nucleotides read TGTGCCAGTGAGGCCCTATCCTACGAGCAGTACTTC.

There are a few counts of this clonotype. The V and J genes are TRBV12-3 or TRBV12-4 and TRBJ2-1; D gene uncertain. This CDR3 is built from 16 residues. Trimming removed 6 bases from V and 2 bases from J, with 17 bases in between. The CDR3 here is CASRHQVGVTYNEQFF. CDR3 DNA: TGTGCCAGCAGACACCAGGTTGGCGTGACCTACAATGAGCAGTTCTTC.

The genes are TRBV5-1 and TRBJ2-1; D is possibly TRBD2 (5 bases). Trimming removed 2 bases from V and 0 bases from J, with 12 bases in between. CDR3 length equals 16 residues. Germline V gene data show CDR1 as SGHRS and CDR2 as YFSETQ. CDR3 sequence: CASSFLAPSSYNEQFF. The CDR3 bases are TGCGCCAGCAGCTTCCTAGCCCCTAGCTCCTACAATGAGCAGTTCTTC.

The chain uses TRBV7-3 and TRBJ2-1; 10 bases fit TRBD2. Trimming removed 0 bases from V and 6 bases from J; junction bases left unmatched: 2. The CDR3 contains 15 residues. The germline V gene has CDR1 SGHTA and CDR2 FQGTGA. The CDR3 DNA reads TGTGCCAGCAGCTTAACGGGACTAGCGATCAATGAGCAGTTCTTC. Amino acid sequence: CASSLTGLAINEQFF.

This clonotype has a handful of counts. This sequence joins TRBV5-1 and TRBJ2-7; D is perhaps TRBD1 or TRBD2 (5 bases each). Germline CDR1 is SGHRS and CDR2 is YFSETQ. CDR3 length equals 15 residues. V was cut by 2 bases and J by 2 bases, with 14 bases left in between. The CDR3 nucleotides read TGCGCCAGCAGCTTAGCCCCCGGGGCTACCTACGAGCAGTACTTC. Its protein product is CASSLAPGATYEQYF.

This sequence joins TRBV3-1 and TRBJ2-5; the match to TRBD2 covers 14 bases. Germline V gene lookup returns CDR1 LGHDT and CDR2 YNNKEL (reference sequence). V dropped 1 base and J dropped 3; count of bases not matched to a gene: 4. There are 17 residues in the CDR3. The CDR3 bases are TGTGCCAGCAGCCAAGGGGGACTAGCGGGAGTCGAAGAGACCCAGTACTTC. Its protein product is CASSQGGLAGVEETQYF.

In this sample, this clonotype turned up many times. Here the CDR3 reads CASSLGGGTTYEQYF. The CDR3 nucleotides are TGCGCCAGCAGCTTGGGCGGCGGGACAACCTACGAGCAGTACTTC. The genes are TRBV5-1 and TRBJ2-7; the D gene could be TRBD1 or TRBD2 (6 bases each). V lost 0 bases to trimming and J lost 2 bases, with 12 bases between them. The CDR3 is 15 residues long. Germline CDR1 reads SGHRS; CDR2 reads YFSETQ.

The V call is TRBV5-6, the J call TRBJ2-1; 12 nucleotides align to TRBD2. This CDR3 contains 16 residues. Trimming cost V 4 bases and J 2 bases; bases outside gene matches: 4. Germline V gene lookup returns CDR1 SGHDT and CDR2 YYEEEE. The CDR3 nucleotides are TGTGCCAGCAGCCGGACTAGCGGGAAGCCCTACAATGAGCAGTTCTTC. Protein sequence: CASSRTSGKPYNEQFF.

The chain has TRBV3-1 and TRBJ2-2, with a weak D call TRBD2 (6 bases). CDR1 is LGHDT and CDR2 is YNNKEL in the germline V gene (reference sequence). With 1 base removed from V and 0 bases from J, the gap between germline ends came to 9 bases. The CDR3 has 16 amino acids. The CDR3, as DNA: TGTGCCAGCAGCCAAGGGCGGGGTTCGAACACCGGGGAGCTGTTTTTT. Encoded protein: CASSQGRGSNTGELFF.